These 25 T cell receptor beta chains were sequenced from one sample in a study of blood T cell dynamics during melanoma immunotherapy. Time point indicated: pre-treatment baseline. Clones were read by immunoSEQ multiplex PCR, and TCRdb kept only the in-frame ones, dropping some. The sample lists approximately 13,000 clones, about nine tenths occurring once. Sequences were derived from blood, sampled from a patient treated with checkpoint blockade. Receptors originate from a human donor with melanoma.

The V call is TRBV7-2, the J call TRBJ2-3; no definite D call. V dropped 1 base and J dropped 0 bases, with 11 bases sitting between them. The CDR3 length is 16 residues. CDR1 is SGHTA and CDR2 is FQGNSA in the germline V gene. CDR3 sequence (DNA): TGTGCCAGCAGCTTAGGGGCGGCCCCAAGCACAGATACGCAGTATTTT. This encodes CASSLGAAPSTDTQYF.

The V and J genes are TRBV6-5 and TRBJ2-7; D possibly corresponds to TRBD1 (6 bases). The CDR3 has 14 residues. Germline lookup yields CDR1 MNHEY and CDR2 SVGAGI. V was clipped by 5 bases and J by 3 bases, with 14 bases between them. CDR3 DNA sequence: TGTGCCAGCAGTCCTACTTTACAGGGCTACGAGCAGTACTTC. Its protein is CASSPTLQGYEQYF.

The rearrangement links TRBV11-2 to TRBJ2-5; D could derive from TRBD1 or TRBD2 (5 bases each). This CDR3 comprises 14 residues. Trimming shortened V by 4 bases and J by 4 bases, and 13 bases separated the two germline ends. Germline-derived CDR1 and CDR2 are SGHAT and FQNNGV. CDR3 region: CASSSTQAGETQYF. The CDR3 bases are TGTGCCAGCAGCTCAACACAGGCGGGAGAGACCCAGTACTTC.

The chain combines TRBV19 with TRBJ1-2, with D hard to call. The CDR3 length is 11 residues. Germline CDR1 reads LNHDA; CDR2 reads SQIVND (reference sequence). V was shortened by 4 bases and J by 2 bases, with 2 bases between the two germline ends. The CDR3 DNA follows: TGTGCCAGTAGTACCAACTATGGCTACACCTTC. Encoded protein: CASSTNYGYTF.

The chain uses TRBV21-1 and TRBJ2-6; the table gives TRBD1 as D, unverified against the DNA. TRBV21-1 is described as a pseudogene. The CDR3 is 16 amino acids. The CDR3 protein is CASSHPRGFGANVLTF. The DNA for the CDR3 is TGTGCCAGCAGCCACCCTAGGGGCTTTGGGGCCAACGTCCTGACTTTC.

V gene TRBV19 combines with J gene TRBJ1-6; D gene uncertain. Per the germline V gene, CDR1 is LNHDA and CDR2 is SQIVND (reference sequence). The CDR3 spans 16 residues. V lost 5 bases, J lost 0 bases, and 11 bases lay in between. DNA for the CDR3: TGTGCCAGTAGTGATGTGGAGGGCTCCTATAATTCACCCCTCCACTTT. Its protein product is CASSDVEGSYNSPLHF.

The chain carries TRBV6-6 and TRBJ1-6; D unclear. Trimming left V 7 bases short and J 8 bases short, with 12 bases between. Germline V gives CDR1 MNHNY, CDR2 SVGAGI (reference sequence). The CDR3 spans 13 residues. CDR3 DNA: TGTGCCAGCATCTTAGGAGGAGATTCACCCCTCCACTTT. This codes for CASILGGDSPLHF.

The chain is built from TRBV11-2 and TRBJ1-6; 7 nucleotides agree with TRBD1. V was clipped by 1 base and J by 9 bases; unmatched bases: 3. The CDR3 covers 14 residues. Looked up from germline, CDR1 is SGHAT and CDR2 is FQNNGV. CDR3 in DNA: TGTGCCAGCAGCTTAGGAGGGGACAGTTCACCCCTCCACTTT. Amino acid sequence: CASSLGGDSSPLHF.

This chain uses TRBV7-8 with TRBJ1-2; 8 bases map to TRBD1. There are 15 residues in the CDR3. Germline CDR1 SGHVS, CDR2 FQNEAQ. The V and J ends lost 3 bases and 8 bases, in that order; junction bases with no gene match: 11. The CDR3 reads CASSLERGQVEGYTF. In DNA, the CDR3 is TGTGCCAGCAGCTTGGAAAGGGGACAGGTCGAAGGCTACACCTTC.

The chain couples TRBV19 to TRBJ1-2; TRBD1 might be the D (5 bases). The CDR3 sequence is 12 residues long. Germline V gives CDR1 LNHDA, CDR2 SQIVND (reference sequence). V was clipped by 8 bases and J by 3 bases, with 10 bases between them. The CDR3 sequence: CASRGLDYGYTF. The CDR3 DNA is TGTGCCAGTCGGGGACTTGACTATGGCTACACCTTC.

The CDR3 sequence is CASRTGDQPQHF. CDR3 DNA sequence: TGCGCCAGCAGGACAGGAGATCAGCCCCAGCATTTT. This chain uses TRBV10-1 with TRBJ1-5; D may be TRBD1 (6 bases). The CDR3 consists of 12 residues. V was cut by 6 bases and J by 5 bases, with 8 bases left in between. Germline assignment: CDR1 WNHNN and CDR2 SYGVQD (reference sequence).

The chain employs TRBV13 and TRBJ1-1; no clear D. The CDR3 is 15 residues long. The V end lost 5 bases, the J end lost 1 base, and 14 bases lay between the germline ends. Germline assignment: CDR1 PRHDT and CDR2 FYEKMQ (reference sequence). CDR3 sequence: CASSSRGLGNTEAFF. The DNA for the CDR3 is TGTGCCAGCAGCAGCCGAGGACTAGGGAACACTGAAGCTTTCTTT. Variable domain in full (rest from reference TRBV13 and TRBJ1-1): AAGVIQSPRHLIKEKRETATLKCYPIPRHDTVYWYQQGPGQDPQFLISFYEKMQSDKGSIPDRFSAQQFSDYHSELNMSSLELGDSALYFCASSSRGLGNTEAFFGQGTRLTVV.

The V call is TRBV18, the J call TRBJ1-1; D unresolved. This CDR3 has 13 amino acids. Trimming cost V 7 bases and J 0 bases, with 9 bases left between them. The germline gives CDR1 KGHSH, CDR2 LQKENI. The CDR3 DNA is TGTGCCAGCTTCCTCCTCTTGAACACTGAAGCTTTCTTT. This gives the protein CASFLLLNTEAFF.

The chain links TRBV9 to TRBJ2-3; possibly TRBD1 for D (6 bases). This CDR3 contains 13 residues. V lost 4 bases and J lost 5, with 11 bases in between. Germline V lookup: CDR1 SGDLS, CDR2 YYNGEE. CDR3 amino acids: CASSLQGGDTQYF. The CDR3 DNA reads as TGTGCCAGCAGCTTACAGGGTGGAGATACGCAGTATTTT.

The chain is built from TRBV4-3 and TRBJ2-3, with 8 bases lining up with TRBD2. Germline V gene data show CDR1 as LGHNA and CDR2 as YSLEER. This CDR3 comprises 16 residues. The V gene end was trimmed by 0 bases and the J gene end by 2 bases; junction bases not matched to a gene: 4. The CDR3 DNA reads TGCGCCAGCAGCCAAGATTTTAGCGGGGTCACAGATACGCAGTATTTT. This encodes CASSQDFSGVTDTQYF.

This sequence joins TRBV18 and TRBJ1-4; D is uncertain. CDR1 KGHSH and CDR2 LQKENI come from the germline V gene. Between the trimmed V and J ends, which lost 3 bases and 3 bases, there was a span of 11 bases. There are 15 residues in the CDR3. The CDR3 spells CASSPDRSSNEKLFF. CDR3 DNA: TGTGCCAGCTCACCTGACCGTAGCTCTAATGAAAAACTGTTTTTT.

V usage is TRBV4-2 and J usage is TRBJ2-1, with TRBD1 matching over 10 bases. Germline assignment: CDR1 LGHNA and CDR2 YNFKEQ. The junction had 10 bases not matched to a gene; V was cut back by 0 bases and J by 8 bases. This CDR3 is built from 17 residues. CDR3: CASSQDPGTGVPYEQFF. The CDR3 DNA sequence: TGTGCCAGCAGCCAAGATCCCGGGACAGGGGTCCCCTATGAGCAGTTCTTC.

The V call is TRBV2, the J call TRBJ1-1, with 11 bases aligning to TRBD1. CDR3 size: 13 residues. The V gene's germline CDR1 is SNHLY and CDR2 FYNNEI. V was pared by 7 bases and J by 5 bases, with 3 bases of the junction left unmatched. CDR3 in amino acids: CASTGQGDTEAFF. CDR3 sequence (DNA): TGTGCCAGCACGGGACAGGGGGATACTGAAGCTTTCTTT.

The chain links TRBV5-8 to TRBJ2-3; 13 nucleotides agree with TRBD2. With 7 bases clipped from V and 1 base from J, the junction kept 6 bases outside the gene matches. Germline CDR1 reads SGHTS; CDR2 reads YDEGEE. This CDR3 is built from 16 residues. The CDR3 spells CASGKLAGGGTDTQYF. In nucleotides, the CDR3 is TGTGCCAGCGGCAAACTAGCGGGGGGGGGCACAGATACGCAGTATTTT.

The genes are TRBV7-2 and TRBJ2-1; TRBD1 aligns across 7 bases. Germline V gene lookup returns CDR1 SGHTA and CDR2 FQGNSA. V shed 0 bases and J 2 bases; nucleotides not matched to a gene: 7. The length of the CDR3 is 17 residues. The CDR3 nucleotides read TGTGCCAGCAGCTTAGCATCCGGGACAGAAACCTACAATGAGCAGTTCTTC. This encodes CASSLASGTETYNEQFF.

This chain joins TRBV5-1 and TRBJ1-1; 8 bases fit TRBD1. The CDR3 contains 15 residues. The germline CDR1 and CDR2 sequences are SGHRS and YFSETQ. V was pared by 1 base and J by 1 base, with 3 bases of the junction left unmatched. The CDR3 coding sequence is TGCGCCAGCAGCTTGCAGGGGGCGCGGAACACTGAAGCTTTCTTT. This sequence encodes CASSLQGARNTEAFF.

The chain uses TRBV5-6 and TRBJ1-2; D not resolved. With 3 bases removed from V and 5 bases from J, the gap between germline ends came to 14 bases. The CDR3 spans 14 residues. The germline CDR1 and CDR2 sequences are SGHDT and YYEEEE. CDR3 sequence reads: CASSSGPSAYGYTF. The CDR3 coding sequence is TGTGCCAGCAGCTCCGGGCCGTCGGCATATGGCTACACCTTC.

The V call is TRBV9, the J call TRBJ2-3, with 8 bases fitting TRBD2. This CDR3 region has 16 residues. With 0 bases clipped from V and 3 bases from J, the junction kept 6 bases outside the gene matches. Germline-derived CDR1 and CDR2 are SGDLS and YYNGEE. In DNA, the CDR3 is TGTGCCAGCAGCGTAGGGAGCGGGGGTAATACAGATACGCAGTATTTT. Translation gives CASSVGSGGNTDTQYF.

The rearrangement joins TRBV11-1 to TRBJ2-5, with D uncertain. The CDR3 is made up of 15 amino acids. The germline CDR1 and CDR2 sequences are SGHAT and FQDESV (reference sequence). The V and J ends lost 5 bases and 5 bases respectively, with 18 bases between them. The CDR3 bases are TGTGCCAGCAGCCCCAGGAAGGACCCCTGGGAGACCCAGTACTTC. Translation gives CASSPRKDPWETQYF.

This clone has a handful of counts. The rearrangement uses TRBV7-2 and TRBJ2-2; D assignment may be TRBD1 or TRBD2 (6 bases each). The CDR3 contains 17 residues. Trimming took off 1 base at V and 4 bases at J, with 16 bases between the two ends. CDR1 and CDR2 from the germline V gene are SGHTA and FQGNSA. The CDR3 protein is CASSLVIGGLGTGELFF. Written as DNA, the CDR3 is TGTGCCAGCAGCTTAGTAATTGGGGGGCTCGGCACCGGGGAGCTGTTTTTT.